This TCR beta chain was identified in a study of blood T cell repertoires in COVID-19 (dated by TCRdb to the early 2020s). As for the study more broadly: Samples from collaborators originated in the United States, Italy and Spain and spanned both the acute and convalescent phases of COVID-19. The material from the prospective study consisted of cDNA or gDNA derived from T cells, B-cell-depleted T cells, or PBMCs. Deeply sampled blood TCRbeta repertoires from subjects exposed to, actively infected with, or recovered from COVID-19 were included in the dataset. The repertoires were released in a freely available public database intended as a resource for research on the immune response to SARS-CoV-2. Samples were obtained from the ongoing ImmuneRACE study (first 160 participants) and from 1,200 or so subjects provided by 6 global collaborators. The sample metadata nearly always contained a de-identified subject ID, COVID-19 status, age in years and sex. Where available, HLA class I and class II types were taken from metadata supplied by the sample provider and were not determined by assay-based typing.

Study-wide findings and limitations: The amount of clinical and demographic metadata varied by source and participant and was provided uncurated.

The CDR3 measures 15 amino acids from cysteine to phenylalanine. The entry retains the CDR3 DNA only, 45 bases that are in frame from base 1. Sequences SGHKS (CDR1) and YYEKEE (CDR2) are obtained from the germline V gene (reference sequence). V loses 3 bases, J loses 4 bases, and the germline ends lie 16 bases apart. Collaborating institutions collected whole blood in K2EDTA tubes following their own protocols. For TCRbeta analysis, collaborators shipped samples as frozen whole blood, isolated PBMCs, or DNA extracted from either of those sample types. Comment on this clone: Its antigen is not yet known. It has no much larger one-base neighbor in the sample; base qualities were not kept.

TCRbeta CDR3 regions were amplified from genomic DNA by means of the immunoSEQ Assay, a bias-controlled multiplex PCR. The study's processing was this. Within the assay, amplification of reference gene primers was used to estimate how many nucleated cells each sample contained. To quantify the absolute abundance of each unique TCRbeta CDR3 rearrangement, sequence reads were collapsed and filtered. For each sample, productive Simpson clonality was calculated by taking the square root of Simpson's diversity index across productive rearrangements. Here the immuneACCESS table is served through TCRdb, limited to in-frame sequences with V and J called. Missing clones are a known gap in these copies; in checked studies unresolved V genes cover under half, and the rest lacks a known reason. Clone size and V and J calls were adopted from that table, with D and trimming inferred from the DNA. This sample lists 24,000 or so clones; roughly 84% were detected once. About 13% of the sample rests with the top ten.

The sequence derives from a human donor in a cohort sampled during active COVID-19. The donor label of this sample is uncertain. Sequencing was carried out using peripheral blood. The chain joins TRBV5-5 to TRBJ1-2; TRBD1 is a weak D gene call, 6 bases matching. The sequence in DNA is TGTGCCAGCAGCTCCGGGGGGCCTGGCAGCTATGGCTACACCTTC. Its protein is CASSSGGPGSYGYTF.